These 3 T cell receptor beta chains were sequenced from one sample in a study of tumor-infiltrating lymphocytes in primary liver carcinoma. Each 20-30 mg portion of unsorted bulk tissue served as the source for co-extraction of RNA and DNA. From roughly 0.5 ug total RNA, TCR beta cDNA was generated with a primer in the constant region. Three nested multiplex PCR rounds of slightly modified ARM-PCR generated TCR beta libraries. It was with TRBV1-TRBV30 forward primers and a C-beta reverse primer that the first two PCR rounds were run, at about 10 cycles each. TCRdb passed the multiplex PCR reads through MiXCR, listing each CDR3 protein once. The sample contains 75,000 to 80,000 distinct CDR3 sequences, roughly two thirds of which appear only once. The sequencing sample was made of tumor-adjacent normal liver tissue. All receptors derive from a man between 35 and 55 years old with primary liver carcinoma and hepatitis B virus infection.

Regarding this clonotype: The germline gene is not matched at one end of the junction; a read error may be the cause. The chain employs TRBV12-3 or TRBV12-4 and TRBJ2-2; possibly TRBD1 for D (6 bases). This CDR3 comprises 15 residues. This CDR3 reads CASTEGGVNTGELLF. The CDR3 nucleotides are TGCGCCAGCACCGAAGGGGGAGTCAACACCGGGGAGCTGCTTTTT.

On this clonotype: The conserved closing phenylalanine or tryptophan is absent in this CDR3, likely reflecting a read error. The rearrangement joins TRBV6-5 to TRBJ2-1, with D possibly TRBD2 on 7 matching bases. The CDR3 consists of 11 residues. The germline CDR1 and CDR2 sequences are MNHEY and SVGAGI. V lost 8 bases and J 9 bases, leaving 11 bases between the germline ends. CDR3 sequence: CASGRGSEQFL. In DNA, the CDR3 is TGTGCCAGCGGGAGGGGGAGTGAGCAGTTCCTC.

V usage is TRBV28 and J usage is TRBJ1-1, with 7 nucleotides matching TRBD1. Trimming took 6 bases from V and 7 from J; bases not matched to a gene: 5. CDR1 is MDHEN and CDR2 is SYDVKM in the germline V gene. This CDR3 is 12 amino acids long. This CDR3 is CASRITGDEAFF. As DNA, the CDR3 is TGTGCCAGCAGGATCACAGGGGATGAAGCTTTCTTT. Based on the CDR3 plus reference TRBV28 and TRBJ1-1, the full variable domain is DVKVTQSSRYLVKRTGEKVFLECVQDMDHENMFWYRQDPGLGLRLIYFSYDVKMKEKGDIPEGYSVSREKKERFSLILESASTNQTSMYLCASRITGDEAFFGQGTRLTVV.